Reported below is one TCR beta chain. The CDR3 totals 13 residues. CDR1 MNHNY and CDR2 SVGAGI come from the germline V gene (reference sequence). V was trimmed by 0 bases and J by 7 bases, leaving 10 bases between them. This sample was included in a study of OX40 agonist ivuxolimab in advanced cancers. Repertoires were generated with immunoSEQ multiplex PCR, while TCRdb's copy carries only in-frame clones and drops some. The data contain fewer than 45,000 clones, roughly 80% of them singletons. The sequencing used CD4+ or CD8+ T cells sorted from blood, collected in a trial of the OX40 agonist ivuxolimab. This clonotype was sampled from an adult with an advanced solid tumor such as melanoma, head and neck, liver or kidney cancer. This chain joins TRBV6-6 and TRBJ2-7; D remains unclear. The CDR3 nucleotides are TGTGCCAGCAGTTACTCGATTTGGGGAGAGCAGTACTTC. Translating gives CASSYSIWGEQYF.